Listed below are T cell receptor beta chains from one sample, sequenced in a study of T cell responses to AZD1222 COVID-19 vaccine. Clones were read by immunoSEQ multiplex PCR, and TCRdb kept only the in-frame ones, dropping some. Here the sample spans roughly 150,000 clones, approximately 90% being singletons. The source material was peripheral blood, sampled on day 0 of AZD1222 vaccination. All receptors come from an adult in good health. Both conserved end residues are part of each CDR3. The D gene is left open where the match is weak.

CDR3 protein: CASSGNTIYF; CDR3 length: 10; D gene: NA; V gene: TRBV2
CDR3 protein: CASSRGGNEKLFF; CDR3 length: 13; D gene: NA; V gene: TRBV14
CDR3 protein: CASRASPQSEQFF; CDR3 length: 13; D gene: NA; V gene: TRBV6-5
CDR3 protein: CASSLWGRDSNQPQHF; CDR3 length: 16; D gene: NA; V gene: TRBV27
CDR3 protein: CASSSGTGDGYTF; CDR3 length: 13; D gene: TRBD1; V gene: TRBV28
CDR3 protein: CASSLARGTGTPQHF; CDR3 length: 15; D gene: TRBD1; V gene: TRBV28
CDR3 protein: CASSWEGHQPQHF; CDR3 length: 13; D gene: NA; V gene: TRBV6-2/TRBV6-3
CDR3 protein: CASGGSTTGVDGYTF; CDR3 length: 15; D gene: TRBD1; V gene: TRBV7-9
CDR3 protein: CASSTNTGTTNAEAFF; CDR3 length: 16; D gene: NA; V gene: TRBV18
CDR3 protein: CARSLVADRGCEKLFF; CDR3 length: 16; D gene: NA; V gene: TRBV7-5
CDR3 protein: CASSPDRSYEQYF; CDR3 length: 13; D gene: NA; V gene: TRBV18
CDR3 protein: CASSYGGGSEKLFF; CDR3 length: 14; D gene: TRBD1; V gene: TRBV6-5
CDR3 protein: CASSPPPRSFTEAFF; CDR3 length: 15; D gene: NA; V gene: TRBV18
CDR3 protein: CSFRSALNYGYTF; CDR3 length: 13; D gene: NA; V gene: TRBV29-1
CDR3 protein: CASRSGSRDEQFF; CDR3 length: 13; D gene: NA; V gene: TRBV12-2
CDR3 protein: CASSRGPRSYNSPLHF; CDR3 length: 16; D gene: NA; V gene: TRBV7-6
CDR3 protein: CASTFYGGYSNQPQHF; CDR3 length: 16; D gene: NA; V gene: TRBV5-8
CDR3 protein: CASSFSQGDGYTF; CDR3 length: 13; D gene: TRBD1; V gene: TRBV7-9
CDR3 protein: CASSGLVIPFEQYF; CDR3 length: 14; D gene: TRBD2; V gene: TRBV7-9
CDR3 protein: CASSYKLAVPSYNEQFF; CDR3 length: 17; D gene: TRBD2; V gene: TRBV28
CDR3 protein: CASSQRDSTNSPLHF; CDR3 length: 15; D gene: TRBD1; V gene: TRBV4-3
CDR3 protein: CASSPRTGYNEQFF; CDR3 length: 14; D gene: TRBD1; V gene: TRBV19
CDR3 protein: CASSAQLSGESSYEQYF; CDR3 length: 17; D gene: NA; V gene: TRBV7-6
CDR3 protein: CASSYLPGTGVNEQFF; CDR3 length: 16; D gene: TRBD1; V gene: TRBV11-2
CDR3 protein: CASSLSGGLEAFF; CDR3 length: 13; D gene: TRBD1; V gene: TRBV7-3